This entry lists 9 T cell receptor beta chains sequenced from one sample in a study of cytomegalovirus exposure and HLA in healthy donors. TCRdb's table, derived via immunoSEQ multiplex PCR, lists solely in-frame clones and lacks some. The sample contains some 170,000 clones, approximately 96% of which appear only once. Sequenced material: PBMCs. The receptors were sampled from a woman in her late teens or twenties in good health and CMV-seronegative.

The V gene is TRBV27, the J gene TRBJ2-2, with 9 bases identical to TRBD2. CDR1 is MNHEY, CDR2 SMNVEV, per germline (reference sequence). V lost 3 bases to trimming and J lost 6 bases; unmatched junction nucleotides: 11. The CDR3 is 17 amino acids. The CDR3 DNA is TGTGCCAGCAGTTTTCTCTCCGGGACTAGCTGGCCCGGGGAGCTGTTTTTT. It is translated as CASSFLSGTSWPGELFF.

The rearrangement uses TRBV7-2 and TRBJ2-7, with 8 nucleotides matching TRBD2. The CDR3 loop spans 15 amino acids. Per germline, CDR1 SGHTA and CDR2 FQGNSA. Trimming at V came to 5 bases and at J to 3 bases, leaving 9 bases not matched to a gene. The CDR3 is CASSPTGTRGYEQYF. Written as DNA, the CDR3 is TGTGCCAGCAGCCCTACCGGGACTAGGGGCTACGAGCAGTACTTC.

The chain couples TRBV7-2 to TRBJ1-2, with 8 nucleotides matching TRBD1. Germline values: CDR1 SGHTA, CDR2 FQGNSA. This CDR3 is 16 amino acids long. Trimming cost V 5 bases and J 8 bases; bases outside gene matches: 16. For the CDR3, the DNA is TGTGCCAGCAGCCTTAGAACGACAGGGGCCGCCGGCGGCTACACCTTC. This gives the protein CASSLRTTGAAGGYTF.

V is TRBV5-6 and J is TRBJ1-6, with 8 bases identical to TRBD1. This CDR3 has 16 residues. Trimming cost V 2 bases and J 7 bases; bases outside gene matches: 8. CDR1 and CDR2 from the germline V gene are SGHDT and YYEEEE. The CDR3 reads CASSLGTGGQNSPLHF. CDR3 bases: TGTGCCAGCAGCTTAGGGACAGGTGGCCAGAATTCACCCCTCCACTTT.

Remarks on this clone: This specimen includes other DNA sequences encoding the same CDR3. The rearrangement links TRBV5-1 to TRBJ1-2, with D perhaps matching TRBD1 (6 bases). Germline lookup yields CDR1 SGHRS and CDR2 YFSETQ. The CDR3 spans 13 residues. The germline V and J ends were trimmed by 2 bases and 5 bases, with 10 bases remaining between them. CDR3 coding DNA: TGCGCCAGCAGCTTCGGGCAGGGGTATGGCTACACCTTC. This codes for CASSFGQGYGYTF.

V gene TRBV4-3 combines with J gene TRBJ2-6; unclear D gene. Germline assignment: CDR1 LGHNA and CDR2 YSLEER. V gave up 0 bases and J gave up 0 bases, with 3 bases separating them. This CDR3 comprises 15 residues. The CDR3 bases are TGCGCCAGCAGCCAAGATAGCTCTGGGGCCAACGTCCTGACTTTC. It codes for CASSQDSSGANVLTF.

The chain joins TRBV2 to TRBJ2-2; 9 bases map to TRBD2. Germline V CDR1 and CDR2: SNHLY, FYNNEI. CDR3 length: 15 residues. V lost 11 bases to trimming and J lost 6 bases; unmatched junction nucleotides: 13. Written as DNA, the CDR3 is TGTGCCGCCTTAATTGGGACTAGCTCCGCCGGGGAGCTGTTTTTT. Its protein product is CAALIGTSSAGELFF.

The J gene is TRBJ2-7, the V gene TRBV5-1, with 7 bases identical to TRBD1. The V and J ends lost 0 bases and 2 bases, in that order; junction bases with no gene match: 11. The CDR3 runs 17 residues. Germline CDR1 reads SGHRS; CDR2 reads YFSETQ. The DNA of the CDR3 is TGCGCCAGCAGCTTGGAACTGGTACAGGGGCAAACCTACGAGCAGTACTTC. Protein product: CASSLELVQGQTYEQYF.

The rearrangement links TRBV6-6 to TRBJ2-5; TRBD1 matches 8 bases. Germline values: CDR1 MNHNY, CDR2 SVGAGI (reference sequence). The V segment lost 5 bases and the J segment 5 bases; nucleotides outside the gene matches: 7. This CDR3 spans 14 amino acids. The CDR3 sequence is CASSGGTGRETQYF. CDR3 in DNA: TGTGCCAGCAGTGGAGGGACAGGACGGGAGACCCAGTACTTC.